A single sample gave rise to the 2 T cell receptor beta chains below, sequenced in a study of human T cells and chemical hapten exposure. One entry per CDR3 protein results from TCRdb running MiXCR on the RACE reads. The sample includes 100,000 or so distinct CDR3 sequences, around 34% seen only once; the top ten take 2.5% to 3.5%. Time point given: patch test 3, about 24 weeks after DPC sensitization. Treatment indicated: therapeutic diphenylcyclopropenone sensitization with weekly scalp DPC. The source material was whole blood, sampled in connection with sensitization to the hapten diphenylcyclopropenone (DPC). The receptors stem from a man in his forties or fifties with alopecia areata. Some clones in this sample may be carry-over from other donors' samples.

This clonotype was found a few times. V and J are TRBV7-6 and TRBJ2-3; tentative D call: TRBD2 (6 bases). Germline values: CDR1 SGHVS, CDR2 FNYEAQ. The CDR3 has 12 amino acids. Deletions cut 8 bases from V and 6 bases from J, with 12 bases between. CDR3 amino acids: CASRDLADTQYF. The DNA for the CDR3 is TGTGCCAGCCGAGACCTAGCGGATACGCAGTATTTT.

This clonotype turned up a few times. The V and J genes are TRBV12-3 or TRBV12-4 and TRBJ2-1; no reliable D call. Trimming pared 6 bases from V and 4 bases from J, leaving 10 bases between. This CDR3 has 13 residues. CDR3 nucleotide sequence: TGTGCCAGCAGAATCGGGCCTTACAATGAGCAGTTCTTC. Its protein product is CASRIGPYNEQFF.